A single sample gave rise to the 4 T cell receptor beta chains below, sequenced in a study of cytomegalovirus exposure and HLA in healthy donors. TCRdb's copy holds only in-frame clones and misses some; the assay was immunoSEQ multiplex PCR. The sample carries about 280,000 clones, roughly 90% recorded once. Material for sequencing was PBMCs. These receptors came from a woman between 18 and 29 years old in good health and CMV-seronegative.

This chain uses TRBV14 with TRBJ1-5; D not resolved. The V gene lost 6 bases and the J gene lost 4 bases, with 10 bases spanning the gap. The CDR3 extends over 13 amino acids. Germline V gene lookup returns CDR1 SGHDN and CDR2 FVKESK. The CDR3 sequence is CASRPGINQPQHF. The CDR3 bases are TGTGCCAGCAGGCCCGGGATAAATCAGCCCCAGCATTTT.

V usage is TRBV10-3 and J usage is TRBJ1-6; 8 bases are a match to TRBD1. The CDR3 length is 15 residues. V dropped 1 base and J dropped 5; count of bases not matched to a gene: 1. The germline V gene has CDR1 ENHRY and CDR2 SYGVKD. The chain's CDR3 is CAISELGQDNSPLHF. Here the CDR3 DNA reads TGTGCCATCAGTGAGTTGGGACAGGATAATTCACCCCTCCACTTT.

The chain recombines TRBV5-4 with TRBJ2-5; D is possibly TRBD1 (5 bases). Germline lookup yields CDR1 SGHNT and CDR2 YYREEE (reference sequence). V was shortened by 3 bases and J by 5 bases, with 17 bases between the two germline ends. The CDR3 runs 15 residues. In DNA, the CDR3 is TGTGCCAGCAGCTCCTTCAGGGCGGTCCTTGAGACCCAGTACTTC. Residues: CASSSFRAVLETQYF. The whole variable domain, filled in from reference TRBV5-4 and TRBJ2-5, reads ETGVTQSPTHLIKTRGQQVTLRCSSQSGHNTVSWYQQALGQGPQFIFQYYREEENGRGNFPPRFSGLQFPNYSSELNVNALELDDSALYLCASSSFRAVLETQYFGPGTRLLVL.

The CDR3 reads CASSFPTGGGYGYTF. The CDR3 DNA sequence: TGTGCCAGCAGCTTCCCAACAGGGGGTGGCTATGGCTACACCTTC. The chain uses TRBV5-4 and TRBJ1-2, with TRBD1 matching over 8 bases. With V trimmed by 2 bases and J by 4 bases, 7 bases remained unmatched. The CDR3 sequence is 15 residues long. CDR1 is SGHNT and CDR2 is YYREEE in the germline V gene (reference sequence). The entire variable domain, with the rest obtained from reference TRBV5-4 and TRBJ1-2, is as follows: ETGVTQSPTHLIKTRGQQVTLRCSSQSGHNTVSWYQQALGQGPQFIFQYYREEENGRGNFPPRFSGLQFPNYSSELNVNALELDDSALYLCASSFPTGGGYGYTFGSGTRLTVV.